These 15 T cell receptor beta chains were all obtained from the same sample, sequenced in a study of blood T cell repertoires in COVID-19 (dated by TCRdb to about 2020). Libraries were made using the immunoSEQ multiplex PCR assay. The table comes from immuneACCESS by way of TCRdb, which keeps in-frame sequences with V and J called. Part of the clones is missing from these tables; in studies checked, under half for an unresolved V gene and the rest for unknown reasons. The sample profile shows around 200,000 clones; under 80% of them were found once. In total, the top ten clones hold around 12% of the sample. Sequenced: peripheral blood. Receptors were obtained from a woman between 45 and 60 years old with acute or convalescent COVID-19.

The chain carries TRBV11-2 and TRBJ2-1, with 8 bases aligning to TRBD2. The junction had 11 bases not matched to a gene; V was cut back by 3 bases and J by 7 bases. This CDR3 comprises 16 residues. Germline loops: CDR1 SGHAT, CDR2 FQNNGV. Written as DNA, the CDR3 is TGTGCCAGCAGCTTCGAATTTGCTAGCGGGCAAAATGAGCAGTTCTTC. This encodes CASSFEFASGQNEQFF.

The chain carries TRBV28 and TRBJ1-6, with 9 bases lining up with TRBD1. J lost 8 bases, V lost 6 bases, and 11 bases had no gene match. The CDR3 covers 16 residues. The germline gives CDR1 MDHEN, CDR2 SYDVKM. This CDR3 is CASSLDRGWGDSPLHF. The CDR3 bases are TGTGCCAGCAGCCTGGACAGGGGATGGGGTGATTCACCCCTCCACTTT.

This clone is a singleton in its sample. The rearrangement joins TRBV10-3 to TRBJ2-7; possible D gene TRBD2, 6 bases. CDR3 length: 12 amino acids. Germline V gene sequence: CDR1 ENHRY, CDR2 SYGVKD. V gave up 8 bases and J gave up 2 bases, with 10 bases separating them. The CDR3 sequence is CAISPGAYEQYF. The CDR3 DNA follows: TGTGCCATCTCCCCGGGAGCCTACGAGCAGTACTTC.

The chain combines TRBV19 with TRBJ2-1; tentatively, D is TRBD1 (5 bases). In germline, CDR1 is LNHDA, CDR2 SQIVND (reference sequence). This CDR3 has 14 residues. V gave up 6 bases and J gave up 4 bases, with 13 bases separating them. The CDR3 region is CASRQGQDYNEQFF. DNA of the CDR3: TGTGCCAGTAGGCAGGGTCAGGATTACAATGAGCAGTTCTTC.

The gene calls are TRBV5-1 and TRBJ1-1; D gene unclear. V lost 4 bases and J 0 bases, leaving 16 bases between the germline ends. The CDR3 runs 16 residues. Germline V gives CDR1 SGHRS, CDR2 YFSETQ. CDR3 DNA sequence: TGCGCCAGCAGCCCGACGGCGGCCGTCATGAACACTGAAGCTTTCTTT. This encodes CASSPTAAVMNTEAFF.

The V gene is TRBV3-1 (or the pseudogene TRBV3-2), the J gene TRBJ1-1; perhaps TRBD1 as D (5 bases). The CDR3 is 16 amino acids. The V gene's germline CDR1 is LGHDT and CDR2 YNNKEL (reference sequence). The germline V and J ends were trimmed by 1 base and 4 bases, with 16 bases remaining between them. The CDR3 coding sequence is TGTGCCAGCAGCCAAGTAAGGGTAATAACAGGCACTGAAGCTTTCTTT. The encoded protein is CASSQVRVITGTEAFF.

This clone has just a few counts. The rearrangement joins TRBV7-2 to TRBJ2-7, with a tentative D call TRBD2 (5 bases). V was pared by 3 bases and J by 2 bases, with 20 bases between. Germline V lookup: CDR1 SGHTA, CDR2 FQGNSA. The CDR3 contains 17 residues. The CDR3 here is CASSFIRGGVAAYEQYF. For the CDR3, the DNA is TGTGCCAGCAGCTTTATTCGAGGAGGAGTAGCCGCCTACGAGCAGTACTTC.

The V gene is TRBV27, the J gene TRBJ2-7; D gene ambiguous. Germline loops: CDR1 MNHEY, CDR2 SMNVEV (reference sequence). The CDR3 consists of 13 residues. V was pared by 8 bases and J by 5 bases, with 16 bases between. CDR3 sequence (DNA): TGTGCCAGCTCCTTCCCCGGGTCTCACGAGCAGTACTTC. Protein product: CASSFPGSHEQYF.

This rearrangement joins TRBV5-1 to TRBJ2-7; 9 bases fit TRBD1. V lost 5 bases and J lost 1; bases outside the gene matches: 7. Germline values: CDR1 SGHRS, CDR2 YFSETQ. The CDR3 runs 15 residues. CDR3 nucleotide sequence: TGCGCCAGCAGGCGCCCGGGACAGGGATCCTACGAGCAGTACTTC. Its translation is CASRRPGQGSYEQYF.

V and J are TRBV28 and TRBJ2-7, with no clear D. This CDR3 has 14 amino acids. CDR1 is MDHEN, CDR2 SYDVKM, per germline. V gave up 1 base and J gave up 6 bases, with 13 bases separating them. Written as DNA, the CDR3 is TGTGCCAGCAGTTTATTCGGCTGGGCCCCCGAGCAGTACTTC. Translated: CASSLFGWAPEQYF. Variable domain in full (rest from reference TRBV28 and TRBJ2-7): DVKVTQSSRYLVKRTGEKVFLECVQDMDHENMFWYRQDPGLGLRLIYFSYDVKMKEKGDIPEGYSVSREKKERFSLILESASTNQTSMYLCASSLFGWAPEQYFGPGTRLTVT.

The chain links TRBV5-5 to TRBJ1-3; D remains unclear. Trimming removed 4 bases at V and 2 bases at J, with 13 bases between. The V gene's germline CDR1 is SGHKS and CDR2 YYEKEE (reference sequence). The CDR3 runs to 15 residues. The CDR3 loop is CASSKDLIPGNTIYF. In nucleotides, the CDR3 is TGTGCCAGCAGCAAGGACTTAATCCCTGGAAACACCATATATTTT.

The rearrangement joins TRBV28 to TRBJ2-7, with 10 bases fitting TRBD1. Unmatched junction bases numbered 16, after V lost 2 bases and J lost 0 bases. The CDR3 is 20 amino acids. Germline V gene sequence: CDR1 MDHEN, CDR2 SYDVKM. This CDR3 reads CASSLIFGTGVKYSSYEQYF. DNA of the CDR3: TGTGCCAGCAGTTTAATCTTTGGGACAGGGGTCAAATATTCCTCCTACGAGCAGTACTTC.

CDR3 coding DNA: TGCGCCAGCAGCTTGGCCCCGGGTAGAGAGACCCAGTACTTC. Translating it yields CASSLAPGRETQYF. This rearrangement joins TRBV5-1 to TRBJ2-5; D gene uncertain. V gave up 0 bases and J gave up 4 bases, with 10 bases separating them. Germline V gives CDR1 SGHRS, CDR2 YFSETQ. The CDR3 has 14 amino acids.

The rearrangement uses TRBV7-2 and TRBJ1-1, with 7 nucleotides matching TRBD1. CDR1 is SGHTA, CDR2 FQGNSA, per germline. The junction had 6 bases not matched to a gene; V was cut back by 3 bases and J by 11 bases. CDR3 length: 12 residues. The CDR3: CASSFGQVRAFF. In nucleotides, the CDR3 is TGTGCCAGCAGCTTCGGACAGGTGAGGGCTTTCTTT.

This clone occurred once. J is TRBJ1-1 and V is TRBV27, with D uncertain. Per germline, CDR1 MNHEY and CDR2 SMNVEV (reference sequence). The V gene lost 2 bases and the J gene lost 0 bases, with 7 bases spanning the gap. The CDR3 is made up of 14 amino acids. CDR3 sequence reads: CASSLEGLNTEAFF. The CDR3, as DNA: TGTGCCAGCAGTTTAGAGGGTCTGAACACTGAAGCTTTCTTT.